This TCR beta chain was identified in a study of technical replicates of blood from several donors. Generated by immunoSEQ multiplex PCR, the TCRdb table keeps only in-frame clones and is missing some. The sample yields fewer than 90,000 clones, around 93% seen once. The CDR3 sequence is 17 residues long. The germline V gene has CDR1 SGHDT and CDR2 YYEEEE. The V segment lost 5 bases and the J segment 6 bases; nucleotides outside the gene matches: 16. The sequencing input was T cells isolated from PBMCs. The sequence was collected from a human donor in good health. The V call is TRBV5-6, the J call TRBJ2-7; 11 bases are shared with TRBD2. CDR3 in amino acids: CASRWASGGFNLGEQYF. The CDR3, as DNA: TGTGCCAGCAGGTGGGCTAGCGGGGGGTTTAACCTTGGCGAGCAGTACTTC.